This is a list of T cell receptor beta chains from one sample in a study of blood T cell repertoires in COVID-19. Libraries were prepared by immunoSEQ multiplex PCR; TCRdb keeps only in-frame clonotypes and omits some of them. The table includes under 65,000 clones, about nine tenths detected once. Sample: peripheral blood. These receptors originate from a woman older than 75 with COVID-19, enrolled during active disease. Both conserved end residues are part of each CDR3. D genes are given only for firm matches. The size entry is marked missing in some rows and otherwise reads once, few, many or a size class.

J: TRBJ1-4
size: -
D: -
V: TRBV6-5
CDR3: CASSNRVPNEKLFF
DNA: TGTGCCAGCAGTAACAGGGTACCTAATGAAAAACTGTTTTTT

J: TRBJ2-2
size: -
D: TRBD1
V: TRBV19
CDR3: CASRLQGATTGELFF
DNA: TGTGCCAGTAGATTACAGGGGGCGACCACCGGGGAGCTGTTTTTT

J: TRBJ2-5
size: -
D: -
V: TRBV2
CDR3: CASSEERRGTHRAGETQYF
DNA: TGTGCCAGCAGTGAAGAAAGGCGGGGAACACATAGGGCGGGAGAGACCCAGTACTTC

J: TRBJ2-1
size: -
D: -
V: TRBV7-9
CDR3: CASSLEGKHNEQFF
DNA: TGTGCCAGCAGCTTAGAGGGGAAACACAATGAGCAGTTCTTC

J: TRBJ2-3
size: -
D: TRBD2
V: TRBV15
CDR3: CATSIPSGGARTDTQYF
DNA: TGTGCCACCAGCATACCCAGCGGGGGGGCCAGAACAGATACGCAGTATTTT

J: TRBJ2-5
size: -
D: -
V: TRBV5-6
CDR3: CATTSGSGHAIGAQYF
DNA: TGTGCCACAACCTCAGGATCGGGACACGCCATAGGGGCCCAGTACTTC

J: TRBJ1-3
size: -
D: -
V: TRBV4-1
CDR3: CASSQEFAEARGNTIYF
DNA: TGCGCCAGCAGCCAAGAGTTCGCAGAGGCCAGAGGAAACACCATATATTTT

J: TRBJ2-5
size: -
D: TRBD2
V: TRBV7-6
CDR3: CASSLAGGGGETQYF
DNA: TGTGCCAGCAGCTTAGCCGGGGGGGGCGGGGAGACCCAGTACTTC

J: TRBJ1-5
size: few
D: TRBD1
V: TRBV27
CDR3: CASSPGQGKSNQPQHF
DNA: TGTGCCAGCAGCCCGGGACAGGGGAAGAGCAATCAGCCCCAGCATTTT

J: TRBJ1-1
size: -
D: -
V: TRBV7-2
CDR3: CASSLRENTEAFF
DNA: TGTGCCAGCAGCTTAAGAGAGAACACTGAAGCTTTCTTT

J: TRBJ2-1
size: once
D: TRBD2
V: TRBV11-2
CDR3: CASRGLALYNEQFF
DNA: TGTGCCAGCAGAGGACTAGCGTTGTACAATGAGCAGTTCTTC

J: TRBJ1-2
size: -
D: TRBD1
V: TRBV7-9
CDR3: CASSPTGVDGYTF
DNA: TGTGCCAGCAGCCCGACAGGGGTTGATGGCTACACCTTC

J: TRBJ1-4
size: once
D: -
V: TRBV28
CDR3: CASRQEGQGREKLFF
DNA: TGTGCCAGCAGACAGGAAGGGCAGGGGCGGGAAAAACTGTTTTTT

J: TRBJ2-2
size: -
D: TRBD1
V: TRBV5-6
CDR3: CASSTDRVRNTGELFF
DNA: TGTGCCAGCAGCACGGACAGGGTTCGGAACACCGGGGAGCTGTTTTTT

J: TRBJ2-2
size: -
D: TRBD1
V: TRBV3-1/TRBV3-2
CDR3: CASTGTGNTGELFF
DNA: TGTGCCAGCACCGGGACAGGGAACACCGGGGAGCTGTTTTTT

J: TRBJ1-2
size: once
D: -
V: TRBV10-3
CDR3: CAISGPGTINYGYTF
DNA: TGTGCCATCAGTGGCCCCGGGACAATTAACTATGGCTACACCTTC

J: TRBJ1-4
size: once
D: -
V: TRBV5-8
CDR3: CASSQIRGEKLFF
DNA: TGTGCCAGCAGCCAAATTAGGGGGGAAAAACTGTTTTTT

J: TRBJ1-6
size: -
D: TRBD1
V: TRBV5-4
CDR3: CASSLGIGGNSPLHF
DNA: TGTGCCAGCAGCTTGGGGATAGGGGGCAATTCACCCCTCCACTTT

J: TRBJ2-2
size: -
D: -
V: TRBV18
CDR3: CASSPSTERRTGELFF
DNA: TGTGCCAGCTCACCAAGTACAGAGCGGCGGACCGGGGAGCTGTTTTTT

J: TRBJ1-6
size: -
D: TRBD1
V: TRBV2
CDR3: CATTGQGDSPLHF
DNA: TGTGCCACCACGGGACAGGGAGATTCACCCCTCCACTTT

J: TRBJ1-1
size: -
D: -
V: TRBV25-1
CDR3: CASSEFLGRDTEAFF
DNA: TGTGCCAGCAGTGAATTTTTAGGGCGGGACACTGAAGCTTTCTTT

J: TRBJ2-1
size: -
D: -
V: TRBV7-2
CDR3: CASSLALEQFF
DNA: TGTGCCAGCAGCTTAGCTCTTGAGCAGTTCTTC

J: TRBJ2-3
size: -
D: -
V: TRBV5-4
CDR3: CASSSPGADTQYF
DNA: TGTGCCAGCAGTTCCCCAGGGGCAGATACGCAGTATTTT